This T cell receptor (beta chain) came from a study of T cell responses to AZD1222 COVID-19 vaccine. Notes on the study in general: There were mostly white British donors and more females than males, and clonal diversity was possibly underestimated. Repertoire sampling occurred only after the peak T cell response. Once two AZD1222 doses were given, Spike-specific TCR breadth and depth went up.

TCRdb keeps only in-frame clones here, not all; method: immunoSEQ multiplex PCR. The table records about 140,000 clones, about 88% of them present only once. V lost 0 bases and J lost 4, with 7 bases in between. Germline CDR1 SGHNT, CDR2 YYREEE (reference sequence). The CDR3 is 13 residues long. A note on this clone: What it binds is unknown.

The receptor was isolated from an adult who received the AZD1222 COVID-19 vaccine. This sample comprised peripheral blood, obtained 28 days after the second AZD1222 dose. The V gene is TRBV5-4, the J gene TRBJ1-2, with D perhaps matching TRBD1 (5 bases). For the CDR3, the DNA is TGTGCCAGCAGCTTGGCCGGGGGCTATGGCTACACCTTC. This codes for CASSLAGGYGYTF.